This paragraph covers one T cell receptor (beta chain) sequence. Antigen unknown. These data come from a study of OX40 agonist ivuxolimab in advanced cancers. Whole-study findings and limits: There were also nonresponders showing low normalized T-cell clonal expansion.

Germline CDR1 is SSHAT and CDR2 is FNYEAQ (reference sequence). The CDR3 is made up of 14 amino acids. The V and J ends lost 6 bases and 5 bases, in that order; junction bases with no gene match: 7. Only in-frame clones appear in the TCRdb table, and some are missing; sequencing was by immunoSEQ multiplex PCR. Of under 80,000 clones in the sample, around 87% were seen once. The receptor was isolated from an adult with an advanced solid tumor such as melanoma, head and neck, liver or kidney cancer. The sequenced sample was CD4+ or CD8+ T cells sorted from blood, obtained in a trial of the OX40 agonist ivuxolimab. This rearrangement joins TRBV7-7 to TRBJ2-5; 9 bases match TRBD2. CDR3 region: CASRSGLAGETQYF. CDR3 nucleotide sequence: TGTGCCAGCAGGTCGGGACTAGCCGGGGAGACCCAGTACTTC.